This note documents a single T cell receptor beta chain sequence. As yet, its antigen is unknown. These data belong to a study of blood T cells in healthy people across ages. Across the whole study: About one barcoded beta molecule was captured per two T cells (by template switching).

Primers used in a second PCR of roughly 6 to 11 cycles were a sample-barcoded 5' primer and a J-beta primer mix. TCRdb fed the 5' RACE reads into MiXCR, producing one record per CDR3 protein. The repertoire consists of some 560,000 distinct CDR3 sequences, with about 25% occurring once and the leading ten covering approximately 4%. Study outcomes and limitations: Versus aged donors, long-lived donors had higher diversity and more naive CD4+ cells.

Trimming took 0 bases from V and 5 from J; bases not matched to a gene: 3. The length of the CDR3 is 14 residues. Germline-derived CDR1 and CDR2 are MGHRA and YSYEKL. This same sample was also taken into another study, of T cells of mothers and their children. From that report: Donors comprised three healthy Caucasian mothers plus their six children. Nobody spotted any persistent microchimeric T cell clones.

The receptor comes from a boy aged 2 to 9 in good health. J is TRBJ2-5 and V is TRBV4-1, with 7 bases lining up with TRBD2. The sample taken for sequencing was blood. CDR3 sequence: CASSQETSRETQYF. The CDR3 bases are TGCGCCAGCAGCCAAGAGACTAGCCGGGAGACCCAGTACTTC.